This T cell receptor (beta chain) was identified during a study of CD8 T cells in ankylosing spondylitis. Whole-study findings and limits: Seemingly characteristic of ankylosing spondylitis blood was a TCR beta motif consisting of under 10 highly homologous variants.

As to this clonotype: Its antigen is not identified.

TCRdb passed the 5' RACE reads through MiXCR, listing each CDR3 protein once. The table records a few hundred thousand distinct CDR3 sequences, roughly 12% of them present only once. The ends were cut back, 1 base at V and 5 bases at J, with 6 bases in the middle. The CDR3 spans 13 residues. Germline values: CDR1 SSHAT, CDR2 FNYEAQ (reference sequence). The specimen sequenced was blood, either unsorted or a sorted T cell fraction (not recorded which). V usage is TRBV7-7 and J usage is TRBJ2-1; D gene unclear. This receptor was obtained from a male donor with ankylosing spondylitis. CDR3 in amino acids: CASSLEVHNEQFF. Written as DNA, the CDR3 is TGTGCCAGCAGCTTAGAGGTCCACAATGAGCAGTTCTTC.